This entry is about one TCR beta chain. Germline-derived CDR1 and CDR2 are SGHRS and YFSETQ. The CDR3 consists of 14 residues. The V segment lost 9 bases and the J segment 6 bases; nucleotides outside the gene matches: 6. This specimen comes from a study of shared clonotypes between healthy human individuals. Some clones are missing from TCRdb's copy, which holds only in-frame ones; the method was immunoSEQ multiplex PCR. The data show 2 million or so clones, with about 95% seen just once and approximately 0.13% held by the top ten. V and J are TRBV5-1 and TRBJ2-7; 16 bases are a match to TRBD2. The receptor's source is a man younger than 35 in good health. The sequenced material came from naive CD4+ T cells sorted from blood. Subset of the sample: CD45RA+ positively selected. Here the CDR3 reads CATGTSGGAAEQYF. The CDR3 DNA sequence: TGCGCCACCGGGACTAGCGGGGGGGCCGCCGAGCAGTACTTC.